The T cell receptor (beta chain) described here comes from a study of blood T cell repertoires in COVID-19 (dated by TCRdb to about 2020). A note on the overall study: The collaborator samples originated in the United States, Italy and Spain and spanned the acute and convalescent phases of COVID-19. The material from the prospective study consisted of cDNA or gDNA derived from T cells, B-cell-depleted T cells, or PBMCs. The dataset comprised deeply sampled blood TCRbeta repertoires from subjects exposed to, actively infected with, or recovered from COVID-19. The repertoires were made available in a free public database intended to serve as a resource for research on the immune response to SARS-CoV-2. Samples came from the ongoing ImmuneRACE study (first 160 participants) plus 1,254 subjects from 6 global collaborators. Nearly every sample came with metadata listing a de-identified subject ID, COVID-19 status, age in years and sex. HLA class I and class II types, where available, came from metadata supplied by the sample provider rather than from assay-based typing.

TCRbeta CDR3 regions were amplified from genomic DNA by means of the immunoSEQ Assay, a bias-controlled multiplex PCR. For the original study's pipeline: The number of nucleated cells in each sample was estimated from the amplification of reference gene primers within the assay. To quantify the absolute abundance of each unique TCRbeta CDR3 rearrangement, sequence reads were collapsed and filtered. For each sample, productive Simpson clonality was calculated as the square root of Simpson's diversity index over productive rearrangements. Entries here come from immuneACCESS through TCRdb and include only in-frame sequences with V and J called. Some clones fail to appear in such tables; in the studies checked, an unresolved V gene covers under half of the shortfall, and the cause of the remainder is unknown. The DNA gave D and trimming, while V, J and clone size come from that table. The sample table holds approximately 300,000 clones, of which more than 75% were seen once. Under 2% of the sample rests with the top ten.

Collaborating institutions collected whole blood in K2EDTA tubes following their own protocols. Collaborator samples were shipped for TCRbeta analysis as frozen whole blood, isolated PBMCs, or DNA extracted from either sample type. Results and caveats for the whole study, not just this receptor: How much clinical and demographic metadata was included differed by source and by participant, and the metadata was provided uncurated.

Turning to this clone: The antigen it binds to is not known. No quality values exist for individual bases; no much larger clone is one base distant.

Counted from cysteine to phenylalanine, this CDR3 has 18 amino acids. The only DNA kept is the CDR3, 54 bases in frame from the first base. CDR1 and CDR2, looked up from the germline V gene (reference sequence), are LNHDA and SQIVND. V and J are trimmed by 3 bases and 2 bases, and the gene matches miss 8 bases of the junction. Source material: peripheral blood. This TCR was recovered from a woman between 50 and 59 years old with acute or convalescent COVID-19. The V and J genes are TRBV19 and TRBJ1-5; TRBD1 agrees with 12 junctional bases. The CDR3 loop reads CASSMLRDRGRGNQPQHF. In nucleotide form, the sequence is TGTGCCAGTAGTATGCTCCGGGACAGGGGGCGAGGCAATCAGCCCCAGCATTTT. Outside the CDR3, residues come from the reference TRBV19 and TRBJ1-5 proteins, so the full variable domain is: DGGITQSPKYLFRKEGQNVTLSCEQNLNHDAMYWYRQDPGQGLRLIYYSQIVNDFQKGDIAEGYSVSREKKESFPLTVTSAQKNPTAFYLCASSMLRDRGRGNQPQHFGDGTRLSIL.